This T cell receptor (beta chain) was identified during a study of identifying expanded T cells in peripheral blood. No infections or other immune events were documented during collection. V trimming: 0 bases; J trimming: 6 bases; junction bases outside the gene matches: 3. CDR1 is SGHNT, CDR2 YYREEE, per germline (reference sequence). The CDR3 is 15 amino acids. The repertoire was sequenced with immunoSEQ multiplex PCR; TCRdb's copy has only in-frame clones and lacks some. This table has more than 90,000 clones, 87% appearing once. Study-wide results and caveats: Clone count variance between roughly 2-week samples rose with total template count. Around 1.2 clones differed between technical replicates, versus approximately 16 and 20 over time.

Comment on this clone: Its antigen is unidentified.

Sequencing input: blood. The TCR was taken from a person aged 18 to 75 in good health. The chain links TRBV5-4 to TRBJ2-7, with 13 nucleotides matching TRBD2. The CDR3 sequence: CASSLELAGGGEQYF. The CDR3 nucleotides read TGTGCCAGCAGCTTGGAACTAGCGGGAGGGGGCGAGCAGTACTTC.